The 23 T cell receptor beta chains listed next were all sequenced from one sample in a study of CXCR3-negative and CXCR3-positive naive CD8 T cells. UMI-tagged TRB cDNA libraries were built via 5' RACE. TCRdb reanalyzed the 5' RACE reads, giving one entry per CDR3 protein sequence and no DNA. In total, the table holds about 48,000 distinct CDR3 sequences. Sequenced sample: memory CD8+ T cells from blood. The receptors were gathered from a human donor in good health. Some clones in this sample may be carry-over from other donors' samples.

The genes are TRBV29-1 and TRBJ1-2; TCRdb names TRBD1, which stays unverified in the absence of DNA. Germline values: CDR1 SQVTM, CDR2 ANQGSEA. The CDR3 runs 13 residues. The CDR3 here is CSVAGQGNYGYTF.

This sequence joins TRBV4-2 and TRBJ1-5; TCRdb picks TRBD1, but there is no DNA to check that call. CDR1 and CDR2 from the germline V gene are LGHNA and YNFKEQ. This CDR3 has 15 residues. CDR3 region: CASSQEWTGNQPQHF.

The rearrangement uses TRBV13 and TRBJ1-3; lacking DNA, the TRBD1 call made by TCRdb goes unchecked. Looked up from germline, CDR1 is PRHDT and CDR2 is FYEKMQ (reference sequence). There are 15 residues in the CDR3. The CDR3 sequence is CASRSDRPSGNTIYF.

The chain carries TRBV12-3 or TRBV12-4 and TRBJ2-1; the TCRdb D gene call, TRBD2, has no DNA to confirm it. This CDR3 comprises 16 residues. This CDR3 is CASRPLAGSPYNEQFF.

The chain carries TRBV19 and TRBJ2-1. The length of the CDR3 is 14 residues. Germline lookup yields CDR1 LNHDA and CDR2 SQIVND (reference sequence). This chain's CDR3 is CASNQGSSYNEQFF.

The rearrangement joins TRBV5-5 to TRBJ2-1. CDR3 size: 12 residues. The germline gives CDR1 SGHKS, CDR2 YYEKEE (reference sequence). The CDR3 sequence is CASSLSSNEQFF.

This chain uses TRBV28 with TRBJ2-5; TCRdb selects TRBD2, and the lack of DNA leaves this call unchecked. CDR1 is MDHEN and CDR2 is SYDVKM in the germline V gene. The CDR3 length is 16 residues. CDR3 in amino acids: CASSLVLAVNPGTQYF.

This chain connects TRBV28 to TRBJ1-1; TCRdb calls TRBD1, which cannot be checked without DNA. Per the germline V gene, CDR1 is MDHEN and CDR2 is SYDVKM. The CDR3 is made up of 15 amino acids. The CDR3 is CASSLFDREIPEAFF.

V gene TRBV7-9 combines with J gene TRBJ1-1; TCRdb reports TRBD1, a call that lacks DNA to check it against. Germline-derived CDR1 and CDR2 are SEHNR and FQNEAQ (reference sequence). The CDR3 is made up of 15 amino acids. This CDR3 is CASSNTLQGYTEAFF.

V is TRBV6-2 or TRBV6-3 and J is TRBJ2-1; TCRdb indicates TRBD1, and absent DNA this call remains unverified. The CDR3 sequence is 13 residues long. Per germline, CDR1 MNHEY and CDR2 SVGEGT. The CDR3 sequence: CASKRRARNEQFF.

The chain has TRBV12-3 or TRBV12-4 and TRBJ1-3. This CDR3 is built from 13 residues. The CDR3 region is CASSLGPGNTIYF.

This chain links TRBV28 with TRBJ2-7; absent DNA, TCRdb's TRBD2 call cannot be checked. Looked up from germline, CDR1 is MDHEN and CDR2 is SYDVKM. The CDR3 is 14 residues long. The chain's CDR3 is CASRLEAGLSEQYF.

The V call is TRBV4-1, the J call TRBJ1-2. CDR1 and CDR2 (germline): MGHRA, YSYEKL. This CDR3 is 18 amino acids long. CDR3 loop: CASSQTAKVGGGYDGYTF.

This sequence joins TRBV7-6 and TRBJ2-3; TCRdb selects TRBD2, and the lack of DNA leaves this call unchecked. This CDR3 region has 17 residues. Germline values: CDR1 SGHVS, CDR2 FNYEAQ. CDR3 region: CASSSLSGGFIADTQYF.

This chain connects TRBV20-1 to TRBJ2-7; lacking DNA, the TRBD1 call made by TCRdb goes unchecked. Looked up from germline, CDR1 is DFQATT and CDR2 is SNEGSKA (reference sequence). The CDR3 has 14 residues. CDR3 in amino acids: CSATTGGDPYEQYF.

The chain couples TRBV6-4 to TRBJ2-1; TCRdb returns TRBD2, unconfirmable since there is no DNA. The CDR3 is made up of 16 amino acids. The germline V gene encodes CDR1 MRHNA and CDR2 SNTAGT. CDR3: CASSDSTSGGNNEQFF.

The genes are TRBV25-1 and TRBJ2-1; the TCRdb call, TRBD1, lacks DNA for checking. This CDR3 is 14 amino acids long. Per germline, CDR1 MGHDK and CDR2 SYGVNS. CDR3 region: CASSRDTMGNEQFF.

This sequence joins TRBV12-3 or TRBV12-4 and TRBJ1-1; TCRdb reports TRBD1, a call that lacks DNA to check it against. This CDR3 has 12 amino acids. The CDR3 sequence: CATLGVRLEAFF.

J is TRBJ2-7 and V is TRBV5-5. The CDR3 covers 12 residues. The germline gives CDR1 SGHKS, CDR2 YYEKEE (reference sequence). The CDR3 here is CASSLDTYEQYF.

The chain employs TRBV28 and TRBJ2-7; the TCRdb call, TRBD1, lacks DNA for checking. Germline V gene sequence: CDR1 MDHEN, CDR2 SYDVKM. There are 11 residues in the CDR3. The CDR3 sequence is CASSYRDEQYF.

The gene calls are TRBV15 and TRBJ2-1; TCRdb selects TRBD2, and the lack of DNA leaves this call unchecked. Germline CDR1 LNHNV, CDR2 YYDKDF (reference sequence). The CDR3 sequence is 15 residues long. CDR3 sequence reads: CATSRGAGGPGEQLF.

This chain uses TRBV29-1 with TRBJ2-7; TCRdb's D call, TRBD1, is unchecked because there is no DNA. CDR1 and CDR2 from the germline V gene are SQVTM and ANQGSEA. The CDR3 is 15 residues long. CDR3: CSVEEAGGSSYEQYF.

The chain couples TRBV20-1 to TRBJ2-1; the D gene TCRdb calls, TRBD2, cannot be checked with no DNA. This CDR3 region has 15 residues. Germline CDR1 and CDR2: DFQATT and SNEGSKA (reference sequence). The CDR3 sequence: CSAGQAGGPHNEQFF.